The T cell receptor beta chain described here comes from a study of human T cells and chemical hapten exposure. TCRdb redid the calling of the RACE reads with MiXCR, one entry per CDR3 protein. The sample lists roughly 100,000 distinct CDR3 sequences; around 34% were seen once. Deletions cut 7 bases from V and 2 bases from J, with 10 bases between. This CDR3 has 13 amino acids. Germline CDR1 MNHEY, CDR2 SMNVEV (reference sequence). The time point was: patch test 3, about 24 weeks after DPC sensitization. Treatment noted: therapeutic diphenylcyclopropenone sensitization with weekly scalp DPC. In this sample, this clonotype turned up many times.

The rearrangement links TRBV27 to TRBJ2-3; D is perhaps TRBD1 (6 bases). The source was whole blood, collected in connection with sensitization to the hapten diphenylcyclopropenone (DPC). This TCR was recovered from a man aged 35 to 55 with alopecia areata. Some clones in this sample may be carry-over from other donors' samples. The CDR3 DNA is TGTGCCAGCACCAGGACAGACACAGATACGCAGTATTTT. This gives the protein CASTRTDTDTQYF.